This T cell receptor (beta chain) was sequenced in a study of naive and memory T cell subsets. General study points: Naive and memory subsets had different power law exponents for TCR abundance.

The length of the CDR3 is 13 residues. Trimming shortened V by 0 bases and J by 10 bases, and 11 bases separated the two germline ends. Germline lookup yields CDR1 LGHNA and CDR2 YNFKEQ. This clonotype was observed a handful of times. Its antigen remains unidentified. Alpha and beta libraries were amplified separately from the second PCR onward. Both TRBC1 and TRBC2 were covered by a beta constant-region primer of two equimolar oligonucleotides. TCRdb re-called the UMI-ligation and nested PCR reads with MiXCR, one entry per CDR3 protein. Of about 90,000 distinct CDR3 sequences detected, 5.5% to 8.5% appear once; the ten largest clones hold roughly 1.6%.

This receptor was obtained from a human donor in good health. The V gene is TRBV4-2, the J gene TRBJ2-3, with unresolved D. The sequenced sample was central memory CD4+ T cells from blood. The CDR3 loop reads CASSQDYKAPQYF. CDR3 nucleotide sequence: TGTGCCAGCAGCCAAGATTATAAGGCTCCGCAGTATTTT.